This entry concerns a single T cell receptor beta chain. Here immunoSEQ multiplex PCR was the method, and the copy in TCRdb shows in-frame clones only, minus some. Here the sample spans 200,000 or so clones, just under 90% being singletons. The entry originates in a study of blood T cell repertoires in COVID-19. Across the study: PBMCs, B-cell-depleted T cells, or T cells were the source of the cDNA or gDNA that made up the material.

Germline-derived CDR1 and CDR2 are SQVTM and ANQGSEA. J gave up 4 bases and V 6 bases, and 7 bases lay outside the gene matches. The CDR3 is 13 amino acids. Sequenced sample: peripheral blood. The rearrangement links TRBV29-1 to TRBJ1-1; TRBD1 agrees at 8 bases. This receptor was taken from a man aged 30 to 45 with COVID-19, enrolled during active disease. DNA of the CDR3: TGCAGCGTGAAAGACAGGGGTAGCACTGAAGCTTTCTTT. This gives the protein CSVKDRGSTEAFF. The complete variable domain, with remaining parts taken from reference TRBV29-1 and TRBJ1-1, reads SAVISQKPSRDICQRGTSLTIQCQVDSQVTMMFWYRQQPGQSLTLIATANQGSEATYESGFVIDKFPISRPNLTFSTLTVSNMSPEDSSIYLCSVKDRGSTEAFFGQGTRLTVV.